Listed below are T cell receptor beta chains from one sample, sequenced in a study of T-cell reconstitution after alpha-beta-depleted transplantation in children. TCRdb re-called the PCR reads through MiXCR, storing one row per CDR3 protein. The sample lists under 400,000 distinct CDR3 sequences, 20% to 30% occurring once. The material sequenced was PBMCs, mostly from graft donor cells, taken 180 days after TCRalphabeta/CD19-depleted stem cell transplant. These receptors all come from a male patient under 18 who had a stem cell transplant for acute lymphoblastic leukemia, so the T cells may come from the graft donor. Each CDR3 is given with its conserved first and last residue. A D gene is named only where the DNA matches it firmly. Size tells how often a clone was seen (once, few, many) or the class of an expanded clone, and some rows leave it out.

clone_size j_call d_call v_call cdr3_aa cdr3_nt
few TRBJ2-5 NA TRBV4-1 CASSPVNWNQETQYF TGCGCCAGCAGTCCAGTCAATTGGAACCAAGAGACCCAGTACTTC
NA TRBJ2-1 NA TRBV21-1 CASSKGWNRGRTGTIYSEQFF TGTGCCAGCAGCAAAGGGTGGAACAGGGGGCGAACCGGGACTATCTATAGCGAGCAGTTCTTC
few TRBJ2-1 TRBD2 TRBV27 CASSHPYWRERGNEQFF TGTGCCAGCAGCCATCCATATTGGCGGGAGAGGGGCAATGAGCAGTTCTTC
few TRBJ2-5 NA TRBV6-6 CASSEAGWTQYF TGTGCCAGCAGTGAGGCCGGTTGGACCCAGTACTTC
NA TRBJ1-2 TRBD1 TRBV25-1 CASSKQGGYTF TGTGCCAGCAGCAAACAGGGGGGCTACACCTTC
few TRBJ1-4 TRBD1 TRBV5-1 CASSSGYRGQSAPTNEKLFF TGCGCCAGCAGCTCCGGCTACAGGGGGCAAAGCGCGCCAACTAATGAAAAACTGTTTTTT
many TRBJ2-5 TRBD2 TRBV5-6 CASSLLAGGPQETQYF TGTGCCAGCAGCTTGCTAGCGGGAGGGCCGCAAGAGACCCAGTACTTC
few TRBJ2-3 NA TRBV7-9 CASSSPRGRTDTQYF TGTGCCAGCAGTTCCCCGAGGGGTCGCACAGATACGCAGTATTTT
few TRBJ2-5 NA TRBV7-9 CASSPRDGDQETQYF TGTGCCAGCAGCCCAAGGGACGGGGACCAAGAGACCCAGTACTTC
few TRBJ2-5 NA TRBV5-1 CASSLVRPLGQAEETQYF TGCGCCAGCAGCTTGGTCCGCCCTCTGGGGCAGGCGGAAGAGACCCAGTACTTC